These T cell receptor beta chains were read from a single sample in a study of graft-versus-host responses after intestinal transplantation. Here immunoSEQ multiplex PCR was the method, and the copy in TCRdb shows in-frame clones only, minus some. The sample includes some 80,000 clones, approximately 90% of them seen just once. These TCRs' antigens remain unknown. The sequencing here drew on unstimulated CD8+ T cells sorted from spleen or lymph node cells, taken before transplant. Receptor source: a human donor who was the organ donor for an intestinal transplant. CDR3s include the opening cysteine and the closing phenylalanine or tryptophan. The D gene is left open where the match is weak.

cdr3_aa | v_call | d_call
CATSRGPGWGLEQYF | TRBV15 | -
CASSGMGQGEQYF | TRBV19 | -
CASSPSLVVNTGELFF | TRBV6-4 | -
CASSPPGGSGANVLTF | TRBV13 | TRBD2
CASSLISGFTSYEQYF | TRBV27 | -
CASRPLAGGTDTQYF | TRBV6-4 | TRBD2
CASSLDPGSYNEQFF | TRBV11-3 | -
CASSQEARGSTYEQYF | TRBV4-1 | -
CASSYSSWGEQYF | TRBV6-5 | -
CSVLGRNYEQYF | TRBV29-1 | -
CASSPPAYYEQYF | TRBV7-9 | -